This T cell receptor (beta chain) is drawn from a study of shared clonotypes between healthy human individuals. Study-wide results and limits: The low donor count limited represented genetic and exposure-history diversity. When naive CD4 clonotypes were compared across a few donors, around 5% were shared. Memory subsets generally showed smaller estimated richness than naive subsets did.

Naivety among CD8 cells was defined by CD45RO negativity and positive CCR7 selection, thereby excluding terminally differentiated effector memory CD45RA+ cells. Template for every sorted-subset replicate PCR totaled about 200 ng DNA, some 30,000 T cell genomes. The assay was immunoSEQ multiplex PCR, and TCRdb's table has in-frame clones only and misses some. Here the sample spans 1.5 million to 2.5 million clones, 85% to 95% being singletons. The CDR3 has 16 amino acids. The germline CDR1 and CDR2 sequences are SGDLS and YYNGEE. Trimming removed 2 bases from V and 2 bases from J; junction bases left unmatched: 4. A remark on this clone: The antigen is unknown.

The sample consisted of naive CD8+ T cells sorted from blood. The chain recombines TRBV9 with TRBJ2-6; TRBD2 aligns across 7 bases. This clonotype originated in a man between 18 and 29 years old in good health. CDR3 amino acids: CASSVGLAAGANVLTF. The CDR3 DNA is TGTGCCAGCAGCGTTGGTCTAGCGGCTGGGGCCAACGTCCTGACTTTC.